The subject of this entry is one T cell receptor (beta chain). These data are taken from a study of blood T cell repertoires in COVID-19. TCRdb keeps only in-frame clones here, not all; method: immunoSEQ multiplex PCR. The sample carries about 300,000 clones, about nine tenths recorded once. The ends were cut back, 4 bases at V and 5 bases at J, with 11 bases in the middle. CDR1 and CDR2 (germline): KGHSH, LQKENI. The CDR3 extends over 13 amino acids. The V call is TRBV18, the J call TRBJ1-1, with D tentatively TRBD1 (5 bases). The source is a young woman with COVID-19, enrolled during active disease. The specimen was peripheral blood. CDR3 region: CASSQGLETEAFF. In DNA form, the CDR3 reads TGTGCCAGCTCACAGGGGTTAGAAACTGAAGCTTTCTTT.